Listed below are T cell receptor beta chains from one sample, sequenced in a study of T-cell memory formation after mild COVID-19. TCRdb passed the 5' RACE reads through MiXCR, listing each CDR3 protein once. The table shows some 490,000 distinct CDR3 sequences, with roughly 20% occurring only once. The sequenced material came from PBMCs or a T cell subset sorted from them (not recorded which). Source of these receptors: an adult woman who had mild COVID-19 (a few samples of this study predate the infection). Cell type and time point are not known. The CDR3 runs from the conserved cysteine through the conserved F or W. A D gene is named only where the DNA matches it firmly. A row's size may be missing; if present it is once, few, many or a size class.

D gene: NA; J gene: TRBJ2-1; V gene: TRBV5-1; clone size: few; CDR3 length: 14; CDR3 protein: CASSTTEFYNEQFF; CDR3 DNA: TGCGCCAGCAGTACGACAGAGTTTTACAATGAGCAGTTCTTC
D gene: NA; J gene: TRBJ1-1; V gene: TRBV6-5; clone size: NA; CDR3 length: 14; CDR3 protein: CASTRDLKNTEAFF; CDR3 DNA: TGTGCCAGCACCCGGGACTTAAAGAACACTGAAGCTTTCTTT
D gene: NA; J gene: TRBJ1-6; V gene: TRBV11-3; clone size: few; CDR3 length: 12; CDR3 protein: CASSGTNSPLHF; CDR3 DNA: TGTGCCAGCAGCGGAACGAATTCACCCCTCCACTTT
D gene: TRBD2; J gene: TRBJ2-7; V gene: TRBV4-2; clone size: few; CDR3 length: 15; CDR3 protein: CASSQSGGKSHEQYF; CDR3 DNA: TGTGCCAGCAGCCAGTCGGGGGGGAAGTCCCACGAGCAGTACTTC
D gene: NA; J gene: TRBJ1-1; V gene: TRBV7-9; clone size: few; CDR3 length: 14; CDR3 protein: CASSLESGSTEAFF; CDR3 DNA: TGTGCCAGCAGCTTAGAGTCGGGTTCCACTGAAGCTTTCTTT
D gene: NA; J gene: TRBJ1-1; V gene: TRBV7-9; clone size: few; CDR3 length: 15; CDR3 protein: CASSLSTRSNTEAFF; CDR3 DNA: TGTGCCAGCAGCCTCTCTACCCGGTCGAACACTGAAGCTTTCTTT
D gene: TRBD1; J gene: TRBJ1-2; V gene: TRBV7-2; clone size: NA; CDR3 length: 15; CDR3 protein: CASSRDRGHNYGYTF; CDR3 DNA: TGTGCCTCTTCCCGGGACAGGGGGCACAACTATGGCTACACCTTC
D gene: TRBD1; J gene: TRBJ2-7; V gene: TRBV5-1; clone size: NA; CDR3 length: 16; CDR3 protein: CASSSPTGEVSYEQYF; CDR3 DNA: TGCGCCAGCAGCTCGCCCACAGGGGAAGTTTCCTACGAGCAGTACTTC
D gene: TRBD1; J gene: TRBJ1-1; V gene: TRBV7-8; clone size: few; CDR3 length: 15; CDR3 protein: CASSSGTGYGTEAFF; CDR3 DNA: TGTGCCAGCAGCTCCGGGACAGGGTATGGCACTGAAGCTTTCTTT
D gene: NA; J gene: TRBJ2-3; V gene: TRBV12-3/TRBV12-4; clone size: NA; CDR3 length: 14; CDR3 protein: CASSLRRRTDTQYF; CDR3 DNA: TGTGCCAGCAGTTTAAGGCGGCGCACAGATACGCAGTATTTT
D gene: NA; J gene: TRBJ2-7; V gene: TRBV7-9; clone size: NA; CDR3 length: 13; CDR3 protein: CASQQGRSYEQYF; CDR3 DNA: TGTGCCAGCCAACAGGGTCGATCCTACGAGCAGTACTTC
D gene: NA; J gene: TRBJ2-1; V gene: TRBV4-1; clone size: few; CDR3 length: 13; CDR3 protein: CASSLGDIGEQFF; CDR3 DNA: TGCGCCAGCAGCTTGGGGGATATCGGGGAGCAGTTCTTC
D gene: NA; J gene: TRBJ2-3; V gene: TRBV9; clone size: few; CDR3 length: 15; CDR3 protein: CASSAWRGGMDTQYF; CDR3 DNA: TGTGCCAGCAGCGCCTGGCGGGGCGGGATGGATACGCAGTATTTT
D gene: NA; J gene: TRBJ1-1; V gene: TRBV29-1; clone size: NA; CDR3 length: 14; CDR3 protein: CSVGTARRNTEAFF; CDR3 DNA: TGCAGCGTTGGGACGGCTAGAAGGAACACTGAAGCTTTCTTT
D gene: TRBD1; J gene: TRBJ2-7; V gene: TRBV11-2; clone size: many; CDR3 length: 14; CDR3 protein: CASSLGTVSYEQYF; CDR3 DNA: TGTGCCAGCAGCCTCGGGACAGTCTCCTACGAGCAGTACTTC
D gene: TRBD2; J gene: TRBJ2-4; V gene: TRBV19; clone size: NA; CDR3 length: 15; CDR3 protein: CASSPPGLASNIQYF; CDR3 DNA: TGTGCCAGTAGTCCTCCGGGACTAGCGTCCAACATTCAGTACTTC
D gene: TRBD1; J gene: TRBJ1-2; V gene: TRBV12-3/TRBV12-4; clone size: NA; CDR3 length: 14; CDR3 protein: CASSLVATGAGYTF; CDR3 DNA: TGTGCCAGCAGTTTAGTAGCGACAGGGGCTGGCTACACCTTC
D gene: TRBD1; J gene: TRBJ2-4; V gene: TRBV7-9; clone size: NA; CDR3 length: 18; CDR3 protein: CASSGGGGRGPAKNIQYF; CDR3 DNA: TGTGCCAGCAGCGGAGGAGGGGGCAGGGGGCCTGCCAAAAACATTCAGTACTTC
D gene: NA; J gene: TRBJ1-3; V gene: TRBV5-1; clone size: few; CDR3 length: 17; CDR3 protein: CASSLEGGQLIGPTIYF; CDR3 DNA: TGCGCCAGCAGCTTGGAAGGTGGACAGCTTATTGGACCCACCATATATTTT
D gene: TRBD2; J gene: TRBJ2-5; V gene: TRBV11-2; clone size: NA; CDR3 length: 18; CDR3 protein: CASSPKRTSGGAPETQYF; CDR3 DNA: TGTGCCAGCAGCCCCAAGAGGACTAGCGGGGGGGCCCCGGAGACCCAGTACTTC
D gene: NA; J gene: TRBJ2-5; V gene: TRBV5-1; clone size: NA; CDR3 length: 13; CDR3 protein: CASSTAHQETQYF; CDR3 DNA: TGCGCCAGCAGCACCGCTCATCAGGAGACCCAGTACTTC
D gene: NA; J gene: TRBJ2-1; V gene: TRBV15; clone size: NA; CDR3 length: 14; CDR3 protein: CATSPGLSYNEQFF; CDR3 DNA: TGTGCCACCAGCCCCGGACTTTCCTACAATGAGCAGTTCTTC
D gene: NA; J gene: TRBJ1-2; V gene: TRBV9; clone size: NA; CDR3 length: 17; CDR3 protein: CASSVYGGDGANYGYTF; CDR3 DNA: TGTGCCAGCAGCGTATATGGCGGGGATGGGGCTAACTATGGCTACACCTTC
D gene: NA; J gene: TRBJ1-2; V gene: TRBV12-3/TRBV12-4; clone size: many; CDR3 length: 13; CDR3 protein: CASSLSGDYGYTF; CDR3 DNA: TGTGCCAGCAGTTTATCAGGGGACTATGGCTACACCTTC
D gene: TRBD1; J gene: TRBJ1-6; V gene: TRBV3-1; clone size: NA; CDR3 length: 14; CDR3 protein: CASSSGQGHSPLHF; CDR3 DNA: TGTGCCAGCAGCTCCGGACAGGGGCATTCACCCCTCCACTTT
D gene: NA; J gene: TRBJ1-4; V gene: TRBV27; clone size: NA; CDR3 length: 14; CDR3 protein: CASSPMRTNEKLFF; CDR3 DNA: TGTGCCAGCAGCCCAATGCGGACTAATGAAAAACTGTTTTTT
D gene: NA; J gene: TRBJ2-5; V gene: TRBV24-1; clone size: NA; CDR3 length: 15; CDR3 protein: CATSDFAVTSETQYF; CDR3 DNA: TGTGCCACCAGTGATTTTGCGGTTACAAGTGAGACCCAGTACTTC
D gene: NA; J gene: TRBJ2-1; V gene: TRBV20-1; clone size: NA; CDR3 length: 14; CDR3 protein: CSARVGQMGNEQFF; CDR3 DNA: TGCAGTGCTAGAGTTGGTCAGATGGGTAATGAGCAGTTCTTC
D gene: NA; J gene: TRBJ1-6; V gene: TRBV7-2; clone size: few; CDR3 length: 15; CDR3 protein: CASSSGANYNSPLHF; CDR3 DNA: TGTGCCAGCAGCTCAGGGGCTAACTATAATTCACCCCTCCACTTT
D gene: TRBD1; J gene: TRBJ2-3; V gene: TRBV27; clone size: NA; CDR3 length: 15; CDR3 protein: CASSPLGQGTDTQYF; CDR3 DNA: TGTGCCAGCAGTCCCCTGGGACAGGGGACAGATACGCAGTATTTT
D gene: NA; J gene: TRBJ2-7; V gene: TRBV19; clone size: few; CDR3 length: 14; CDR3 protein: CASSISLEGPEQYF; CDR3 DNA: TGTGCCAGTAGTATATCCCTCGAGGGACCCGAGCAGTACTTC
D gene: NA; J gene: TRBJ2-7; V gene: TRBV4-1; clone size: NA; CDR3 length: 15; CDR3 protein: CASSQGRENPLEQYF; CDR3 DNA: TGCGCCAGCAGCCAAGGACGGGAAAACCCCCTCGAGCAGTACTTC
D gene: TRBD2; J gene: TRBJ2-7; V gene: TRBV5-1; clone size: few; CDR3 length: 15; CDR3 protein: CASSLVLAGGNEQYF; CDR3 DNA: TGCGCCAGCAGCTTGGTACTAGCGGGGGGTAACGAGCAGTACTTC
D gene: TRBD1; J gene: TRBJ2-7; V gene: TRBV24-1; clone size: NA; CDR3 length: 15; CDR3 protein: CATSDPRTGGHEQYF; CDR3 DNA: TGTGCCACCAGTGACCCCCGGACAGGGGGTCACGAGCAGTACTTC
D gene: TRBD1; J gene: TRBJ1-5; V gene: TRBV12-3/TRBV12-4; clone size: few; CDR3 length: 16; CDR3 protein: CASSSGTDISNQPQHF; CDR3 DNA: TGTGCCAGCAGTTCTGGGACAGACATTAGCAATCAGCCCCAGCATTTT
D gene: TRBD2; J gene: TRBJ2-3; V gene: TRBV4-1; clone size: few; CDR3 length: 19; CDR3 protein: CASSPSAGTSGGTGDTQYF; CDR3 DNA: TGCGCCAGCAGCCCTTCCGCCGGGACTAGCGGGGGCACAGGAGATACGCAGTATTTT
D gene: NA; J gene: TRBJ2-7; V gene: TRBV2; clone size: NA; CDR3 length: 13; CDR3 protein: CASTSGRTYEQYF; CDR3 DNA: TGTGCCAGCACCTCGGGACGGACCTACGAGCAGTACTTC
D gene: NA; J gene: TRBJ2-5; V gene: TRBV7-2; clone size: many; CDR3 length: 12; CDR3 protein: CASSRPQETQYF; CDR3 DNA: TGTGCCAGCAGCAGACCGCAAGAGACCCAGTACTTC
D gene: NA; J gene: TRBJ1-5; V gene: TRBV20-1; clone size: few; CDR3 length: 15; CDR3 protein: CSAQFGGAENQPQHF; CDR3 DNA: TGCAGTGCCCAGTTCGGGGGGGCGGAGAATCAGCCCCAGCATTTT
D gene: TRBD2; J gene: TRBJ2-1; V gene: TRBV25-1; clone size: NA; CDR3 length: 14; CDR3 protein: CAAAGGSSYNEQFF; CDR3 DNA: TGTGCCGCGGCCGGGGGGAGCTCCTACAATGAGCAGTTCTTC
D gene: NA; J gene: TRBJ1-5; V gene: TRBV9; clone size: few; CDR3 length: 14; CDR3 protein: CASSSSSGNQPQHF; CDR3 DNA: TGTGCCAGCAGCAGTAGTTCGGGGAATCAGCCCCAGCATTTT
D gene: TRBD1; J gene: TRBJ2-7; V gene: TRBV15; clone size: NA; CDR3 length: 15; CDR3 protein: CATSSRDRGTHEQYF; CDR3 DNA: TGTGCCACCAGCAGCCGGGACAGGGGTACCCACGAGCAGTACTTC
D gene: NA; J gene: TRBJ2-7; V gene: TRBV19; clone size: NA; CDR3 length: 14; CDR3 protein: CASSIPGVGYEQYF; CDR3 DNA: TGTGCCAGTAGTATCCCGGGGGTGGGGTACGAGCAGTACTTC
D gene: TRBD2; J gene: TRBJ2-3; V gene: TRBV2; clone size: NA; CDR3 length: 15; CDR3 protein: CASRWSGGSTDTQYF; CDR3 DNA: TGTGCCAGCAGATGGAGCGGGGGCAGCACAGATACGCAGTATTTT
D gene: TRBD2; J gene: TRBJ2-6; V gene: TRBV5-6; clone size: few; CDR3 length: 17; CDR3 protein: CASSHSSGRGGANVLTF; CDR3 DNA: TGTGCCAGCAGCCATTCTAGCGGGAGGGGTGGGGCCAACGTCCTGACTTTC
D gene: TRBD1; J gene: TRBJ1-2; V gene: TRBV4-1; clone size: few; CDR3 length: 17; CDR3 protein: CASSQGPDREGLRGYTF; CDR3 DNA: TGCGCCAGCAGCCAAGGGCCGGACAGGGAGGGTCTGCGCGGCTACACCTTC
D gene: NA; J gene: TRBJ2-4; V gene: TRBV5-1; clone size: NA; CDR3 length: 15; CDR3 protein: CASGSGLLAKNIQYF; CDR3 DNA: TGCGCCAGCGGATCGGGGTTATTGGCCAAAAACATTCAGTACTTC
D gene: TRBD1; J gene: TRBJ2-7; V gene: TRBV4-1; clone size: once; CDR3 length: 14; CDR3 protein: CASSQERGQGAFYF; CDR3 DNA: TGCGCCAGCAGCCAAGAGCGGGGACAGGGGGCGTTTTACTTC
D gene: TRBD1; J gene: TRBJ1-5; V gene: TRBV9; clone size: few; CDR3 length: 14; CDR3 protein: CASSLGTGHQPQHF; CDR3 DNA: TGTGCCAGCAGCCTTGGGACAGGGCATCAGCCCCAGCATTTT
D gene: TRBD2; J gene: TRBJ2-1; V gene: TRBV5-6; clone size: many; CDR3 length: 15; CDR3 protein: CASSLRSSGWDEQFF; CDR3 DNA: TGTGCCAGCAGCTTGAGGTCTAGCGGGTGGGATGAGCAGTTCTTC
D gene: TRBD1; J gene: TRBJ2-1; V gene: TRBV12-3/TRBV12-4; clone size: NA; CDR3 length: 15; CDR3 protein: CASSSDRVDYNEQFF; CDR3 DNA: TGTGCCAGCAGTTCCGACAGGGTTGACTACAATGAGCAGTTCTTC
D gene: TRBD1; J gene: TRBJ2-1; V gene: TRBV7-6; clone size: few; CDR3 length: 17; CDR3 protein: CASSFTWTGGRNNEQFF; CDR3 DNA: TGTGCCAGCAGCTTTACGTGGACAGGTGGTAGGAACAATGAGCAGTTCTTC
D gene: TRBD1; J gene: TRBJ2-7; V gene: TRBV15; clone size: NA; CDR3 length: 15; CDR3 protein: CATSRDVGTGYEQYF; CDR3 DNA: TGTGCCACCAGCAGAGATGTTGGGACAGGGTACGAGCAGTACTTC
D gene: TRBD2; J gene: TRBJ2-7; V gene: TRBV3-1; clone size: many; CDR3 length: 15; CDR3 protein: CASSQGLAGVYEQYF; CDR3 DNA: TGCGCCAGCAGCCAGGGACTAGCGGGAGTCTACGAGCAGTACTTC
D gene: TRBD2; J gene: TRBJ2-3; V gene: TRBV11-2; clone size: few; CDR3 length: 16; CDR3 protein: CASSLVGSSGRITQYF; CDR3 DNA: TGTGCCAGCAGCTTAGTTGGGTCTAGCGGGAGGATCACGCAGTATTTT
D gene: TRBD1; J gene: TRBJ1-2; V gene: TRBV7-8; clone size: NA; CDR3 length: 18; CDR3 protein: CASSFTRTGRLSNYGYTF; CDR3 DNA: TGTGCCAGCAGCTTCACCCGGACAGGGAGGTTATCTAACTATGGCTACACCTTC
D gene: TRBD1; J gene: TRBJ2-7; V gene: TRBV29-1; clone size: few; CDR3 length: 14; CDR3 protein: CSVGGGQGGYEQYF; CDR3 DNA: TGCAGCGTTGGAGGCGGACAGGGTGGATACGAGCAGTACTTC
D gene: NA; J gene: TRBJ1-3; V gene: TRBV24-1; clone size: many; CDR3 length: 16; CDR3 protein: CATSDSRGGPGNTIYF; CDR3 DNA: TGTGCCACCAGTGATTCAAGGGGAGGCCCTGGAAACACCATATATTTT
D gene: NA; J gene: TRBJ2-1; V gene: TRBV4-1; clone size: few; CDR3 length: 16; CDR3 protein: CASRRTDKGGFSEQFF; CDR3 DNA: TGCGCCAGCAGACGGACGGATAAGGGGGGTTTCAGTGAGCAGTTCTTC